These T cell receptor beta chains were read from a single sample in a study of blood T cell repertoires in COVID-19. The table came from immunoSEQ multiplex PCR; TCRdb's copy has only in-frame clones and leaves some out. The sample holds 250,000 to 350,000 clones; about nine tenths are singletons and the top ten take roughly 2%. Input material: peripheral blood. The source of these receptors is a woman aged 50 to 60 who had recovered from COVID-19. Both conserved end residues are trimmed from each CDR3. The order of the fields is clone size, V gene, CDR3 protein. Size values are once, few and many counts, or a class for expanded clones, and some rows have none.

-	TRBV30	AWSVGGTDLEQY
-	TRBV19	ASSPGTGIQETQY
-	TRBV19	ASSTASATYEQY
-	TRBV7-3	ASSLTPDSAIHGYT
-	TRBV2	ANQKTRGQETQY
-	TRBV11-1	ASSLEQGAYTEAF
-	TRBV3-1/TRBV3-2	ASSQPLAGNTDTQY
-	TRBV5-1	ASSLDPGLEAF
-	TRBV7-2	ASSPGGPVYEQY
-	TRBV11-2	AVRNGRNTEAF
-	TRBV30	AWRPGQMNTEAF
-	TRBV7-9	ASSIGQGLGGYT
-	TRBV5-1	ASSLVGRSDTGELF
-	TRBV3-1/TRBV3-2	ASSRGTANYGYT
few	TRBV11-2	ASSLGLAGIGSYNEQF
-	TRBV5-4	ASSRGGRDETQY
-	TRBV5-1	ASSLDPGGNTIY
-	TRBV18	ASSSGQGANYGYT
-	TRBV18	ASSPGGSNQPQH
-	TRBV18	ASSQRGQETQY
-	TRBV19	ASTEYFRGQPQH
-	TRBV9	ASSAGLAGDGELF
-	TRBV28	ASSGQGISFEAF